Below are 21 T cell receptor beta chains sequenced from a single sample in a study of T-cell memory formation after mild COVID-19. In TCRdb, the 5' RACE reads were re-called with MiXCR into one record per CDR3 protein. The table has about 400,000 distinct CDR3 sequences, around 22% seen once. Input material: PBMCs or a T cell subset sorted from them (not recorded which). All receptors come from an adult woman who had mild COVID-19 (a few samples of this study predate the infection). Cell type and time point are not known.

The sample holds a few counts of this clonotype. V usage is TRBV7-2 and J usage is TRBJ2-7; 9 bases map to TRBD1. The V and J ends lost 4 bases and 3 bases, in that order; junction bases with no gene match: 7. The CDR3 contains 15 residues. Germline assignment: CDR1 SGHTA and CDR2 FQGNSA. The CDR3 DNA reads TGTGCCAGCAGCTCAAGGGGACAGGGAGTCTACGAGCAGTACTTC. Translation gives CASSSRGQGVYEQYF.

This clonotype occurred many times. The genes are TRBV10-3 and TRBJ1-6, with 9 bases lining up with TRBD1. The CDR3 has 16 residues. The ends lost 0 bases at V and 8 bases at J; junction bases unmatched: 5. Germline CDR1 reads ENHRY; CDR2 reads SYGVKD. CDR3 sequence reads: CAISESRQGGDSPLHF. The CDR3 DNA follows: TGTGCCATCAGTGAGTCCCGACAGGGGGGGGATTCACCCCTCCACTTT.

V and J are TRBV5-5 and TRBJ1-3; TRBD1 matches 9 bases. Looked up from germline, CDR1 is SGHKS and CDR2 is YYEKEE (reference sequence). This CDR3 comprises 16 residues. V was pared by 3 bases and J by 2 bases, with 6 bases of the junction left unmatched. The CDR3 loop reads CASSWGQGTAGNTIYF. CDR3 nucleotide sequence: TGTGCCAGCAGCTGGGGACAGGGTACGGCTGGAAACACCATATATTTT.

The chain employs TRBV7-6 and TRBJ2-3; D is unclear. Germline CDR1 SGHVS, CDR2 FNYEAQ. The CDR3 length is 16 residues. V lost 1 base, J lost 1 base, and 12 bases lay in between. This CDR3 is CASSLGQLRGTDTQYF. In nucleotides, the CDR3 is TGTGCCAGCAGCTTAGGACAACTACGAGGCACAGATACGCAGTATTTT.

This clonotype was found a few times. The chain employs TRBV5-5 and TRBJ2-3; no reliable D call. V dropped 4 bases and J dropped 2 bases, with 11 bases sitting between them. The CDR3 extends over 14 amino acids. Germline CDR1 and CDR2: SGHKS and YYEKEE (reference sequence). The CDR3 reads CASSATGSTDTQYF. CDR3 sequence (DNA): TGTGCCAGCAGCGCTACGGGTTCCACAGATACGCAGTATTTT.

This clonotype has more than one count but fewer than ten. The chain is built from TRBV5-1 and TRBJ2-1, with D hard to call. Between the trimmed V and J ends, which lost 0 bases and 9 bases, there was a span of 16 bases. The CDR3 totals 15 residues. Germline V gene data show CDR1 as SGHRS and CDR2 as YFSETQ. The CDR3 protein is CASSLVAYALGEQFF. DNA for the CDR3: TGCGCCAGCAGCTTGGTAGCTTATGCTCTGGGTGAGCAGTTCTTC.

The chain links TRBV12-3 or TRBV12-4 to TRBJ2-3; 9 bases line up with TRBD2. This CDR3 has 16 amino acids. V shed 5 bases, J shed 3 bases, and the junction held 9 bases outside the gene matches. CDR3 in DNA: TGTGCCAGCAGTCCCGAATGGCGGGGGGGGACAGATACGCAGTATTTT. The encoded protein is CASSPEWRGGTDTQYF.

J is TRBJ2-4 and V is TRBV10-3; D remains unclear. The CDR3 has 13 amino acids. Trimming cost V 4 bases and J 6 bases, with 10 bases left between them. CDR1 and CDR2 (germline): ENHRY, SYGVKD. CDR3 amino acids: CAISGTEGNIQYF. For the CDR3, the DNA is TGTGCCATCAGTGGAACAGAAGGAAACATTCAGTACTTC.

This clonotype came up a few times. This chain links TRBV19 with TRBJ2-7; D not certain. The CDR3 is 13 residues long. Trimming removed 3 bases at V and 2 bases at J, with 8 bases between. The germline gives CDR1 LNHDA, CDR2 SQIVND (reference sequence). The CDR3 coding sequence is TGTGCCAGTAGTATGCCCGGCCCCTACGAGCAGTACTTC. Protein product: CASSMPGPYEQYF.

The J gene is TRBJ2-3, the V gene TRBV4-2, with 8 bases identical to TRBD1. This CDR3 comprises 15 residues. Germline CDR1 reads LGHNA; CDR2 reads YNFKEQ. Trimming at V came to 4 bases and at J to 0 bases, leaving 3 bases not matched to a gene. CDR3 DNA sequence: TGTGCCAGCAGCCTCCGACAGGGGAGCACAGATACGCAGTATTTT. Translation gives CASSLRQGSTDTQYF.

The J gene is TRBJ1-2, the V gene TRBV6-5; D might be TRBD1 (6 bases). The CDR3 contains 16 residues. Germline V CDR1 and CDR2: MNHEY, SVGAGI. Trimming removed 2 bases at V and 1 base at J, with 14 bases between. The CDR3 DNA reads as TGTGCCAGCAGTTACACGGAACAGGGCGGTAACTATGGCTACACCTTC. Protein sequence: CASSYTEQGGNYGYTF.

This clonotype was detected only a few times. The gene calls are TRBV3-1 and TRBJ1-2; no reliable D call. The germline CDR1 and CDR2 sequences are LGHDT and YNNKEL (reference sequence). With 4 bases removed from V and 7 bases from J, the gap between germline ends came to 19 bases. This CDR3 spans 15 amino acids. The CDR3 loop is CASSPTADRSGGYTF. CDR3 in DNA: TGTGCCAGCAGCCCGACTGCGGATCGTTCGGGTGGCTACACCTTC.

The J gene is TRBJ2-7, the V gene TRBV9, with D tentatively TRBD2 (5 bases). V lost 2 bases and J lost 3, with 12 bases in between. This CDR3 has 14 residues. Germline CDR1 reads SGDLS; CDR2 reads YYNGEE. The DNA for the CDR3 is TGTGCCAGCAGCGTCCATCATGAGGGCTACGAGCAGTACTTC. It is translated as CASSVHHEGYEQYF.

Details on this clonotype: Germline is not matched at one junction end, which may reflect a read error. The rearrangement uses TRBV3-1 and TRBJ1-1, with TRBD1 matching over 7 bases. The CDR3 consists of 17 residues. Looked up from germline, CDR1 is LGHDT and CDR2 is YNNKEL (reference sequence). CDR3 loop: CASSQESPGRRGTEAFF. CDR3 nucleotides: TGTGCCAGCAGTCAAGAAAGTCCAGGTCGCAGGGGGACTGAAGCTTTCTTT.

The CDR3 DNA follows: TGTGCCAGTAGTATCCCGGGTAGGCTGCAAGAGACCCAGTACTTC. Translating it yields CASSIPGRLQETQYF. V gene TRBV19 combines with J gene TRBJ2-5; D call uncertain. Germline CDR1 LNHDA, CDR2 SQIVND (reference sequence). V was cut by 3 bases and J by 2 bases, with 13 bases left in between. CDR3 length: 15 residues. Filled out from reference TRBV19 and TRBJ2-5, the complete variable domain reads DGGITQSPKYLFRKEGQNVTLSCEQNLNHDAMYWYRQDPGQGLRLIYYSQIVNDFQKGDIAEGYSVSREKKESFPLTVTSAQKNPTAFYLCASSIPGRLQETQYFGPGTRLLVL.

This clonotype was picked up a small number of times. This chain links TRBV29-1 with TRBJ2-3; 7 nucleotides match TRBD1. From germline, CDR1 is SQVTM and CDR2 ANQGSEA. J was trimmed by 0 bases and V by 7 bases; bases with no gene match: 4. This CDR3 is built from 13 residues. The CDR3 DNA is TGCAGCGGGGACAGCTCTAGCACAGATACGCAGTATTTT. Its protein product is CSGDSSSTDTQYF.

The chain has TRBV10-3 and TRBJ2-7; no clear D. Per the germline V gene, CDR1 is ENHRY and CDR2 is SYGVKD. Trimming took off 0 bases at V and 4 bases at J, with 19 bases between the two ends. The CDR3 length is 17 residues. The CDR3 loop is CAISESHPGTSPYEQYF. The CDR3 nucleotides are TGTGCCATCAGTGAGTCTCATCCGGGCACATCTCCGTACGAGCAGTACTTC.

This clonotype showed up just a few times. This rearrangement joins TRBV28 to TRBJ2-5, with D unresolved. This CDR3 spans 13 amino acids. In germline, CDR1 is MDHEN, CDR2 SYDVKM. Deletions cut 2 bases from V and 5 bases from J, with 9 bases between. Here the CDR3 DNA reads TGTGCCAGCAGTTTAGGGCAGGTGGAGACCCAGTACTTC. Translating gives CASSLGQVETQYF.

The chain combines TRBV12-3 or TRBV12-4 with TRBJ2-7; perhaps TRBD2 as D (5 bases). The germline V and J ends were trimmed by 0 bases and 4 bases, with 10 bases remaining between them. CDR3 size: 14 residues. This CDR3 reads CASSLAGPGYEQYF. In DNA, the CDR3 is TGTGCCAGCAGTTTAGCAGGTCCGGGGTACGAGCAGTACTTC.

This clonotype was seen a handful of times. This sequence joins TRBV3-1 and TRBJ1-1, with D uncertain. The CDR3 length is 13 residues. Germline-derived CDR1 and CDR2 are LGHDT and YNNKEL (reference sequence). V lost 4 bases and J lost 1, with 7 bases in between. The CDR3 here is CASSPFGNTEAFF. The CDR3 nucleotides are TGTGCCAGCAGCCCCTTCGGGAACACTGAAGCTTTCTTT.

The rearrangement joins TRBV11-2 to TRBJ1-1, with D perhaps matching TRBD1 (6 bases). This CDR3 is 16 amino acids long. Trimming took 7 bases from V and 3 from J, leaving 21 bases between them. The germline V gene has CDR1 SGHAT and CDR2 FQNNGV. DNA for the CDR3: TGTGCCAGCACCCGAGGGGGAACAGGGAGGGACACTGAAGCTTTCTTT. The encoded protein is CASTRGGTGRDTEAFF.